This T cell receptor beta chain was identified during a study of vaccination effects on CD4 cells after COVID-19. Germline V gene lookup returns CDR1 MNHEY and CDR2 SVGAGI. V shed 6 bases and J shed 6 bases, with 17 bases lying between them. This CDR3 has 15 amino acids. A word on this clone: The antigen is not known.

Antigen-specific CD4+ T cells expanded by the ViraFEST assay with viral peptide pools were then sequenced. Following culture for around 10 days, CD4+ T cells were isolated. The healthy vaccine recipients, who had no prior SARS-CoV-2 infection, showed negative nucleocapsid antibodies. It was with roughly 10 IU/ml IL-2 and around 9.9 ug/ml peptides that 1.5 million to 2.5 million PBMC per well were cultured. TCRdb's copy holds only in-frame clones and misses some; the assay was immunoSEQ multiplex PCR. The sample includes 26,000 or so clones, around 70% of them seen just once. The TCR was taken from a human donor who received a COVID-19 vaccine. The rearrangement links TRBV6-5 to TRBJ2-2; no reliable D call. The specimen was CD4+ T cells from PBMCs cultured with SARS-CoV-2 spike peptides, collected before COVID-19 vaccination. The CDR3 DNA is TGTGCCAGCAGCCGACTGGGAAGGCCTTCCGGGGAGCTGTTTTTT. Encoded protein: CASSRLGRPSGELFF.